This T cell receptor (beta chain) was identified in a study of blood T cell repertoires in COVID-19. V shed 4 bases and J shed 2 bases, with 11 bases lying between them. The CDR3 runs 13 residues. Germline V gene lookup returns CDR1 SQVTM and CDR2 ANQGSEA. The table lists this clone with a few counts. Sequencing used immunoSEQ multiplex PCR; TCRdb keeps in-frame clones, though not all of them. The profile shows 90,000 to 130,000 clones, roughly 70% of them singletons. Sequencing used peripheral blood. This receptor was identified in a woman aged 40-49 years with acute or convalescent COVID-19. The rearrangement links TRBV29-1 to TRBJ2-5, with D possibly TRBD2 on 6 matching bases. Here the CDR3 reads CSVGTGEQETQYF. CDR3 DNA sequence: TGCAGCGTTGGGACGGGGGAGCAAGAGACCCAGTACTTC.